This TCR beta chain was identified in a study of shared clonotypes between healthy human individuals. Across the whole study: Ranging from 18 to 49 in age, donors were a couple of women and three men.

Profiling relied on immunoSEQ multiplex PCR, and the TCRdb table lists in-frame clones only, not all of them. There are 850,000 to 1,100,000 clones in the sample; about 80% occur only once, and 0.89% lies in the top ten. Sequences were obtained from memory CD4+ T cells from PBMCs. Subset reported: CD45RA-negative fraction. The sequence was collected from a man younger than 35 in good health. Some clones in this sample may be carry-over from other donors' samples.

The CDR3 reads CASSPTGYTDTQYF. Here the CDR3 DNA reads TGTGCCAGCAGCCCGACAGGATACACAGATACGCAGTATTTT. The chain joins TRBV11-3 to TRBJ2-3, with D perhaps TRBD1 (6 bases). The CDR3 is 14 residues long. The V end was cut by 5 bases, the J end by 2 bases, with 11 bases between. Germline values: CDR1 SGHNT, CDR2 YENEEA.